Following are 21 T cell receptor beta chains from one sample sequenced in a study of regulatory and conventional T cells in breast cancer. TCRdb processed the PCR reads anew with MiXCR; each CDR3 protein has one entry. Here the sample spans roughly 10,000 distinct CDR3 sequences, roughly a third being singletons. The sequencing sample was made of conventional T cells from blood. The receptors originated from a male donor in good health.

Only a few counts were recorded for this clonotype. This chain uses TRBV20-1 with TRBJ1-1, with D unresolved. Trimming stripped 4 bases from V and 0 bases from J, with 3 bases between. This CDR3 region has 11 residues. Germline V lookup: CDR1 DFQATT, CDR2 SNEGSKA (reference sequence). CDR3 protein: CSATVNTEAFF. The CDR3 DNA reads as TGCAGTGCTACCGTGAACACTGAAGCTTTCTTT.

V and J are TRBV9 and TRBJ2-3; 12 positions agree with TRBD2. Germline V gene lookup returns CDR1 SGDLS and CDR2 YYNGEE. CDR3 length equals 18 residues. Trimming removed 5 bases from V and 1 base from J; junction bases left unmatched: 11. In DNA form, the CDR3 reads TGTGCCAGCAGTCCACTAGCGGGGGGATCTCTTGGCACAGATACGCAGTATTTT. Its translation: CASSPLAGGSLGTDTQYF. Supplemented by reference TRBV9 and TRBJ2-3, the full variable domain reads DSGVTQTPKHLITATGQRVTLRCSPRSGDLSVYWYQQSLDQGLQFLIQYYNGEERAKGNILERFSAQQFPDLHSELNLSSLELGDSALYFCASSPLAGGSLGTDTQYFGPGTRLTVL.

This clonotype was counted a single time. The chain couples TRBV12-3 or TRBV12-4 to TRBJ1-6; D may be TRBD1 (5 bases). The CDR3 is 16 amino acids. Trimming took 4 bases from V and 5 from J, leaving 15 bases between them. The CDR3, as DNA: TGTGCCAGCAGTTCTTCTCAGGGTTCCCATAATTCACCCCTCCACTTT. It translates to CASSSSQGSHNSPLHF.

The V and J genes are TRBV6-5 and TRBJ1-6; D uncertain. CDR1 and CDR2 from the germline V gene are MNHEY and SVGAGI. This CDR3 has 13 residues. The V end was cut by 2 bases, the J end by 7 bases, with 6 bases between. The chain's CDR3 is CASSYGSNSPLHF. The DNA of the CDR3 is TGTGCCAGCAGTTACGGATCGAATTCACCCCTCCACTTT.

The rearrangement uses TRBV30 and TRBJ1-3; D unresolved. Germline loops: CDR1 GTSNPN, CDR2 SVGIG (reference sequence). The CDR3 is 11 amino acids. V shed 5 bases and J shed 4 bases, with 6 bases lying between them. The CDR3 nucleotides are TGTGCCTGGGGAGTCGGAAACACCATATATTTT. Its translation: CAWGVGNTIYF.

By frequency in the sample, this clonotype is medium-sized (0.01 to 0.1%). This chain uses TRBV28 with TRBJ1-1; D not certain. Trimming shortened V by 7 bases and J by 3 bases, and 6 bases separated the two germline ends. Germline V gives CDR1 MDHEN, CDR2 SYDVKM. The CDR3 loop spans 11 amino acids. The CDR3 region is CASTSHTEAFF. The CDR3 bases are TGTGCCAGCACTTCTCACACTGAAGCTTTCTTT. Using reference TRBV28 and TRBJ1-1 for the parts outside the CDR3, the full variable domain is DVKVTQSSRYLVKRTGEKVFLECVQDMDHENMFWYRQDPGLGLRLIYFSYDVKMKEKGDIPEGYSVSREKKERFSLILESASTNQTSMYLCASTSHTEAFFGQGTRLTVV.

This chain uses TRBV29-1 with TRBJ2-7; TRBD1 matches at 9 bases. The CDR3 is 16 amino acids. The V gene's germline CDR1 is SQVTM and CDR2 ANQGSEA. Trimming removed 1 base from V and 2 bases from J; junction bases left unmatched: 9. The chain's CDR3 is CSVEGAGGQGAYEQYF. The CDR3 DNA is TGCAGCGTTGAAGGGGCCGGGGGACAGGGTGCCTACGAGCAGTACTTC.

This sequence joins TRBV7-3 and TRBJ2-1, with TRBD2 matching over 10 bases. Germline assignment: CDR1 SGHTA and CDR2 FQGTGA. Losses at the gene ends were 3 bases for V and 1 base for J; bases not matched to a gene: 3. The CDR3 totals 16 residues. The CDR3 region is CASSLSGGASYNEQFF. The DNA of the CDR3 is TGTGCCAGCAGCTTGAGCGGGGGGGCGTCCTACAATGAGCAGTTCTTC.

Comment on this clonotype: This could be a read error, since a much larger clone is one nucleotide away. The V and J genes are TRBV5-1 and TRBJ2-1, with a tentative D call TRBD1 (6 bases). This CDR3 has 15 amino acids. The germline gives CDR1 SGHRS, CDR2 YFSETQ. Trimming took 3 bases from V and 8 from J, leaving 18 bases between them. This chain's CDR3 is CASSSDGAQGDEQFF. The CDR3 region has the DNA TGCGCCAGCAGCTCGGACGGGGCACAGGGTGATGAGCAGTTCTTC.

V is TRBV28 and J is TRBJ1-5; D remains unclear. In germline, CDR1 is MDHEN, CDR2 SYDVKM. There are 15 residues in the CDR3. V lost 6 bases and J lost 4, with 16 bases in between. CDR3 residues: CASRGRRDLNQPQHF. The CDR3 region has the DNA TGTGCCAGCAGAGGGAGGCGAGATCTTAATCAGCCCCAGCATTTT.

Relative to its sample, this clonotype is medium-sized. The CDR3: CASSPSPLAGGRNEQFF. Here the CDR3 DNA reads TGCGCCAGCAGCCCTTCGCCCCTAGCGGGGGGCCGCAATGAGCAGTTCTTC. V gene TRBV5-1 combines with J gene TRBJ2-1, with 11 bases matching TRBD2. Germline trimming cut 4 bases from V and 6 bases from J; bases unmatched to any gene: 12. From germline, CDR1 is SGHRS and CDR2 YFSETQ. The CDR3 is 17 residues long.

By proportion, this clonotype is medium-sized. The J gene is TRBJ1-1, the V gene TRBV7-2; D may be TRBD1 (5 bases). CDR1 SGHTA and CDR2 FQGNSA come from the germline V gene. V was cut by 8 bases and J by 5 bases, with 15 bases left in between. CDR3 length equals 13 residues. The CDR3 here is CASSTARRTEAFF. The CDR3 nucleotides are TGTGCCAGCTCGACAGCGCGGCGGACTGAAGCTTTCTTT. Full variable domain (remainder filled in from reference TRBV7-2 and TRBJ1-1): GAGVSQSPSNKVTEKGKDVELRCDPISGHTALYWYRQSLGQGLEFLIYFQGNSAPDKSGLPSDRFSAERTGGSVSTLTIQRTQQEDSAVYLCASSTARRTEAFFGQGTRLTVV.

This clonotype is medium-sized (0.01 to 0.1%) by share. V and J are TRBV5-1 and TRBJ2-5; D gene unclear. The germline gives CDR1 SGHRS, CDR2 YFSETQ. The CDR3 has 14 residues. Trimming took off 1 base at V and 5 bases at J, with 12 bases between the two ends. The CDR3 loop reads CASSLWSAGETQYF. The CDR3 nucleotides are TGCGCCAGCAGCTTGTGGTCAGCCGGGGAGACCCAGTACTTC. The full variable domain, with the rest looked up from reference TRBV5-1 and TRBJ2-5, is KAGVTQTPRYLIKTRGQQVTLSCSPISGHRSVSWYQQTPGQGLQFLFEYFSETQRNKGNFPGRFSGRQFSNSRSEMNVSTLELGDSALYLCASSLWSAGETQYFGPGTRLLVL.

On this clonotype itself: Lacking the conserved final phenylalanine or tryptophan, this CDR3 likely reflects a read error. The chain uses TRBV23-1 and TRBJ2-2; no reliable D call. TRBV23-1 is placed among ORFs of uncertain function. The CDR3 covers 13 residues. CDR3 region: CASSQQSTGELFV. The CDR3 nucleotides are TGTGCCAGCAGTCAACAGAGCACCGGGGAGCTGTTTGTT.

Concerning this clonotype: A read error may be the cause here, since a much bigger clone is one base away. The chain's CDR3 is CASKVDRETQYF. The CDR3 DNA reads TGTGCCAGCAAGGTCGACCGAGAGACCCAGTACTTC. The V gene is TRBV28, the J gene TRBJ2-5; D gene ambiguous. From germline, CDR1 is MDHEN and CDR2 SYDVKM. Trimming took off 7 bases at V and 4 bases at J, with 10 bases between the two ends. The CDR3 sequence is 12 residues long.

Concerning this clonotype itself: Mismatch with germline at one junction end may stem from a read error. The chain has TRBV4-1 and TRBJ2-7; 7 bases line up with TRBD2. Germline assignment: CDR1 MGHRA and CDR2 YSYEKL. The CDR3 runs to 18 residues. DNA for the CDR3: TGCGCCAGCAGGCAAGTCGGGTTTGCGCGGGGGAGCTCCTACGAGCAGTACTTC. Translating gives CASRQVGFARGSSYEQYF.

The chain employs TRBV7-8 and TRBJ2-1; TRBD2 matches 10 bases. With 5 bases clipped from V and 6 bases from J, the junction kept 10 bases outside the gene matches. This CDR3 has 16 amino acids. The germline gives CDR1 SGHVS, CDR2 FQNEAQ. CDR3 region: CASSPRTSGTCNEQFF. CDR3 nucleotide sequence: TGTGCCAGCAGCCCCAGGACTAGCGGAACCTGCAATGAGCAGTTCTTC.

The rearrangement links TRBV12-3 or TRBV12-4 to TRBJ1-5; D is undetermined. V lost 7 bases and J lost 3, with 13 bases in between. The CDR3 loop spans 14 amino acids. The CDR3 sequence is CASTLFGINQPQHF. CDR3 sequence (DNA): TGTGCCAGCACCCTGTTTGGGATCAATCAGCCCCAGCATTTT.

This clonotype is medium-sized within its sample. This rearrangement joins TRBV7-2 to TRBJ1-2; a possible D gene is TRBD1 (6 bases). In germline, CDR1 is SGHTA, CDR2 FQGNSA. The CDR3 has 13 residues. The ends were cut back, 5 bases at V and 4 bases at J, with 11 bases in the middle. DNA for the CDR3: TGTGCCAGCAGCCAAGGACAGTTCTATGGCTACACCTTC. Protein: CASSQGQFYGYTF.

CDR3 in DNA: TGTGCCAGCAGTCCCAACTCACCTAATGAAGCTTTCTTT. Residues: CASSPNSPNEAFF. The chain links TRBV27 to TRBJ1-1; D not resolved. The germline CDR1 and CDR2 sequences are MNHEY and SMNVEV (reference sequence). Trimming cost V 5 bases and J 7 bases, with 14 bases left between them. This CDR3 region has 13 residues.

This clonotype was seen at least ten times. The V and J genes are TRBV20-1 and TRBJ2-2, with a weak D call TRBD2 (6 bases). V was pared by 6 bases and J by 5 bases, with 16 bases between. The CDR3 has 14 amino acids. Germline V gene data show CDR1 as DFQATT and CDR2 as SNEGSKA (reference sequence). The CDR3 nucleotides are TGCAGTGCAGGGCGGGACCTAGGGACCGGGGAGCTGTTTTTT. Its translation is CSAGRDLGTGELFF.